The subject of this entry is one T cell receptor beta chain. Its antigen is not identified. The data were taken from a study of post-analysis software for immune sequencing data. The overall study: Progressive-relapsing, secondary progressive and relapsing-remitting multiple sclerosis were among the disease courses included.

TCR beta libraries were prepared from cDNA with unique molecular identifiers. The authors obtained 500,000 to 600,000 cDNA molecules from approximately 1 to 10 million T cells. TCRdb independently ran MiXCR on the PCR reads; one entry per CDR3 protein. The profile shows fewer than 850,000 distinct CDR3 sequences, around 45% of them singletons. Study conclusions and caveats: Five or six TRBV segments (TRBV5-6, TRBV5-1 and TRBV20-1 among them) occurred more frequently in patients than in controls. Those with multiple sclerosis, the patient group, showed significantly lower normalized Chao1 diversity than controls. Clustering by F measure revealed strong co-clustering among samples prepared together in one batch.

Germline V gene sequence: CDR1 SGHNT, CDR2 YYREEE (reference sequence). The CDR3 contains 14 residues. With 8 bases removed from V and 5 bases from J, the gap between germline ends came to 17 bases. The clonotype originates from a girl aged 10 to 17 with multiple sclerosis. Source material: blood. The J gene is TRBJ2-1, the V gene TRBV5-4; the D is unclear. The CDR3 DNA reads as TGTGCCAGTGGTTCTGGGATCCTCGACAATGAGCAGTTCTTC. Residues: CASGSGILDNEQFF.